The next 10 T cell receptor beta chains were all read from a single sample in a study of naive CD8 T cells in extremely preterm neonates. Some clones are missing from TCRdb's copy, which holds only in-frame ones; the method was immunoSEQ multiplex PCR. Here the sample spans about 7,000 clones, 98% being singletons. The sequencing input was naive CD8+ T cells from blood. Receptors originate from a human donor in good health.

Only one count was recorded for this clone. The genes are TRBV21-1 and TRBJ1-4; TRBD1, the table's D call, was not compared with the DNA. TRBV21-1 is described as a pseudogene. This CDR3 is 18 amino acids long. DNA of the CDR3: TGTGCCAGCAGCAAAGAGGACAGGGGAACGCGAACTAATGAAAAACTGTTTTTT. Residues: CASSKEDRGTRTNEKLFF.

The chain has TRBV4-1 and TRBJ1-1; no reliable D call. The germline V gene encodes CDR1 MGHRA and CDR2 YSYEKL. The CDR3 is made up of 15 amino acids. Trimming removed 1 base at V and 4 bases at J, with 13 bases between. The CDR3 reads CASSQVDGESTEAFF. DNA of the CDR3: TGCGCCAGCAGCCAAGTAGACGGGGAAAGCACTGAAGCTTTCTTT.

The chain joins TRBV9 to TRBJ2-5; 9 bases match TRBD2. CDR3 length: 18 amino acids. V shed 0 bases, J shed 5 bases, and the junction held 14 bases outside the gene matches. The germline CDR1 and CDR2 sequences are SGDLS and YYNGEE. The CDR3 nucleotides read TGTGCCAGCAGCGTAGGTAGCGGGGGAGCCCAGGGGGGGGAGACCCAGTACTTC. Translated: CASSVGSGGAQGGETQYF.

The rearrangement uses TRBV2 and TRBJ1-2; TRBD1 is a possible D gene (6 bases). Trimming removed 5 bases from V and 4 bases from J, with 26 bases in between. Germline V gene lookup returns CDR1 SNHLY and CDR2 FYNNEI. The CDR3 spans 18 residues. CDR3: CASSYLGGIVGPRYGYTF. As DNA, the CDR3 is TGTGCCAGCAGTTATTTAGGGGGAATTGTGGGCCCCCGCTATGGCTACACCTTC.

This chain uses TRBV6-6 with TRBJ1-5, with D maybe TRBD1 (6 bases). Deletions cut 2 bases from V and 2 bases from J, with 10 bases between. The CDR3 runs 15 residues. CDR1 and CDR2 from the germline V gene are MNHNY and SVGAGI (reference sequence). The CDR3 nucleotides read TGTGCCAGCAGTTACGAGGGGGTGCGCAATCAGCCCCAGCATTTT. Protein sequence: CASSYEGVRNQPQHF.

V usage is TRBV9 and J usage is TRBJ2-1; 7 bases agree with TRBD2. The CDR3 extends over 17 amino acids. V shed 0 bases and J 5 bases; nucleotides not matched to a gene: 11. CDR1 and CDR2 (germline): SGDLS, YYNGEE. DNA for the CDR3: TGTGCCAGCAGCGTAGTGGCAGGCGGGGGACGGGACAATGAGCAGTTCTTC. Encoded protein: CASSVVAGGGRDNEQFF.

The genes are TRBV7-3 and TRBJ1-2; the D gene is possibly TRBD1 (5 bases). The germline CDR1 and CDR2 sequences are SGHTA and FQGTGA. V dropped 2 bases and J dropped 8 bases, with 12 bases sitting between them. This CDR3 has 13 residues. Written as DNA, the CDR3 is TGTGCCAGCAGCTTATTCCAGGGTTACGGCTACACCTTC. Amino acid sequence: CASSLFQGYGYTF.

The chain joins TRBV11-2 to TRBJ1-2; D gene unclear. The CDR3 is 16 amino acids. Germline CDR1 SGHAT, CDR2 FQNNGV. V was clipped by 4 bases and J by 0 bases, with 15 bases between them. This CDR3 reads CASSSVILLANYGYTF. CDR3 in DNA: TGTGCCAGCAGCTCCGTGATCTTATTAGCTAACTATGGCTACACCTTC.

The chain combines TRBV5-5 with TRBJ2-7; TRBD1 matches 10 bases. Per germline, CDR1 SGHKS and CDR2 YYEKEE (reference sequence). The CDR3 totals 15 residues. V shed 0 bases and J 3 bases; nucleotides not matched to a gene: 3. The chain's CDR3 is CASSLEDRGDYEQYF. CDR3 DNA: TGTGCCAGCAGCTTGGAGGACAGGGGGGACTACGAGCAGTACTTC.

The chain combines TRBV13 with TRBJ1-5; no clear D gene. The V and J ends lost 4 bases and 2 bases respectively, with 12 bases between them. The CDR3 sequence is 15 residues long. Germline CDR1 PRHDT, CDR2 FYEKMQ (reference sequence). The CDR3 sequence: CASSSAGEGNQPQHF. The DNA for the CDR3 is TGTGCCAGCAGCTCCGCCGGGGAGGGCAATCAGCCCCAGCATTTT.